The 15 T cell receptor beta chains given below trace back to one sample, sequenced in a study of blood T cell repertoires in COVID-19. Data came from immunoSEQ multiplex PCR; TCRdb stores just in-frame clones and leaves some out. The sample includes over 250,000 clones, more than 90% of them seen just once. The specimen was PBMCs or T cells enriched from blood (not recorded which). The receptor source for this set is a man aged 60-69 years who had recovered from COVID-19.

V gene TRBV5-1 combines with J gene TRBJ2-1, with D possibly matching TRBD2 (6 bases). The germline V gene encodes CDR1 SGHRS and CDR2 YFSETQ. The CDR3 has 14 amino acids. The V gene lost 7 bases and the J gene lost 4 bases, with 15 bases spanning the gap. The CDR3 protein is CASASTAGYNEQFF. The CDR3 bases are TGCGCCAGCGCGTCTACGGCGGGATACAATGAGCAGTTCTTC.

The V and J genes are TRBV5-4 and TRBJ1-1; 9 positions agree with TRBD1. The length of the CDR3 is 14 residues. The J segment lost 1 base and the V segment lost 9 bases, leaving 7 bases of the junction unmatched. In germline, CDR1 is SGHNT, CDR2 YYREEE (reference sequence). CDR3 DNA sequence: TGTGCCACCAACAGGGGGCAGGGGAACACTGAAGCTTTCTTT. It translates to CATNRGQGNTEAFF. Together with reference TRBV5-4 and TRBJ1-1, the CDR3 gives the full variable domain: ETGVTQSPTHLIKTRGQQVTLRCSSQSGHNTVSWYQQALGQGPQFIFQYYREEENGRGNFPPRFSGLQFPNYSSELNVNALELDDSALYLCATNRGQGNTEAFFGQGTRLTVV.

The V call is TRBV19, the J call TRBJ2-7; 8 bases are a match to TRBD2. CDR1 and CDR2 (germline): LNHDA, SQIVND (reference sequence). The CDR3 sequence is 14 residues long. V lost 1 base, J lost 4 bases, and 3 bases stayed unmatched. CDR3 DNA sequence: TGTGCCAGTAGTATAGCAGCGGGAGAGTACGAGCAGTACTTC. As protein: CASSIAAGEYEQYF.

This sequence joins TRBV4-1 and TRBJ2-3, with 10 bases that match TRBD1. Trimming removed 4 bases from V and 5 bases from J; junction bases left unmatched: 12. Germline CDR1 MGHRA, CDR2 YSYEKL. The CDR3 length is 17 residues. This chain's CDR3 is CASSPDRGRLAGDTQYF. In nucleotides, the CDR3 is TGCGCCAGCAGCCCAGACAGGGGGCGGTTAGCGGGAGATACGCAGTATTTT.

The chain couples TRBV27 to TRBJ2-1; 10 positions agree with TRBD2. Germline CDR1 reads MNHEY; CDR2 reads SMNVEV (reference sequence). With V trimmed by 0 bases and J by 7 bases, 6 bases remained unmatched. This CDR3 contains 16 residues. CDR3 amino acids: CASSLSSGRGLNEQFF. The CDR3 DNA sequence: TGTGCCAGCAGTTTATCCAGCGGGAGGGGGTTGAATGAGCAGTTCTTC.

As DNA, the CDR3 is TGTGCCAGCAGCTTAATGACTAGCACAGATACGCAGTATTTT. It yields the protein CASSLMTSTDTQYF. The chain combines TRBV7-9 with TRBJ2-3, with no clear D. V was cut by 2 bases and J by 0 bases, with 6 bases left in between. Germline CDR1 SEHNR, CDR2 FQNEAQ (reference sequence). The CDR3 loop spans 14 amino acids.

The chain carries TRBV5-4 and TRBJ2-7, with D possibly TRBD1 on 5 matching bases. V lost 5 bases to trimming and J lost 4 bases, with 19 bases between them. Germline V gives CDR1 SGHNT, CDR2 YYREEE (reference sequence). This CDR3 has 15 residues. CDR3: CASSFDSHGLYEQYF. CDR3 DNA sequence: TGTGCCAGCAGTTTCGACAGCCATGGGTTATACGAGCAGTACTTC.

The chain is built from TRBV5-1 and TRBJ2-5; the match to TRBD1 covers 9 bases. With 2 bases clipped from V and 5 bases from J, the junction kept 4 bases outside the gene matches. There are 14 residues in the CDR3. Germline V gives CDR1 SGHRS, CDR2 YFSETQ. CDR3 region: CASSFSQGAETQYF. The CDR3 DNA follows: TGCGCCAGCAGCTTTTCACAGGGGGCTGAGACCCAGTACTTC.

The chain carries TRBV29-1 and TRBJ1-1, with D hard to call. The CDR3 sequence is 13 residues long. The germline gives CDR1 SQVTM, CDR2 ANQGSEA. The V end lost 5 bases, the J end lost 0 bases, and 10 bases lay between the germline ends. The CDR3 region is CSVWQRVNTEAFF. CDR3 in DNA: TGCAGCGTTTGGCAGCGGGTGAACACTGAAGCTTTCTTT.

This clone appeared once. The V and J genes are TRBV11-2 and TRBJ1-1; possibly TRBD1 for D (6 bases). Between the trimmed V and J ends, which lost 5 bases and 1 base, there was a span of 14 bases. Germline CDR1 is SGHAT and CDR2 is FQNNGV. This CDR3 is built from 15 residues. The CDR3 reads CASSPGQGGNTEAFF. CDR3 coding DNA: TGTGCCAGCAGCCCCGGTCAAGGGGGGAACACTGAAGCTTTCTTT.

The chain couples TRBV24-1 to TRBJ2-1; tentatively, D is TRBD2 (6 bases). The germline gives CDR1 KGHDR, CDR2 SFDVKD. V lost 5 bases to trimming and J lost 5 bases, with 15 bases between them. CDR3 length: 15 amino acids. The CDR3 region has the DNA TGTGCCACCAGTGTAGTCGGGAGCACTGACAATGAGCAGTTCTTC. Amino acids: CATSVVGSTDNEQFF.

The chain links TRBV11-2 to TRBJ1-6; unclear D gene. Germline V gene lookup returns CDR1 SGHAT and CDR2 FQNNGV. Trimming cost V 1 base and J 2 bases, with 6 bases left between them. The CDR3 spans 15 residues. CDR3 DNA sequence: TGTGCCAGCAGCTTAGTGTTCGCCTATAATTCACCCCTCCACTTT. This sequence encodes CASSLVFAYNSPLHF. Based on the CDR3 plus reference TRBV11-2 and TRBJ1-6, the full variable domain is EAGVAQSPRYKIIEKRQSVAFWCNPISGHATLYWYQQILGQGPKLLIQFQNNGVVDDSQLPKDRFSAERLKGVDSTLKIQPAKLEDSAVYLCASSLVFAYNSPLHFGNGTRLTVT.

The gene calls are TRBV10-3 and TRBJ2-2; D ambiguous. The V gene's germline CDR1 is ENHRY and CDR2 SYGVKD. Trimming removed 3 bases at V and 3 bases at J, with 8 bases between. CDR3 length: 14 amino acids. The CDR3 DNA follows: TGTGCCATCAGTGACCCCCATTACACCGGGGAGCTGTTTTTT. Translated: CAISDPHYTGELFF.

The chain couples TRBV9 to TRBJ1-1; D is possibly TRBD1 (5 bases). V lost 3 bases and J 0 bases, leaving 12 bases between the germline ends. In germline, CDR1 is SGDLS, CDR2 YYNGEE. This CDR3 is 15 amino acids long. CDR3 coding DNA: TGTGCCAGCAGCGCCAGACAGCTCATGAACACTGAAGCTTTCTTT. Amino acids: CASSARQLMNTEAFF. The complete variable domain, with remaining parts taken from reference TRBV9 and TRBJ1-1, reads DSGVTQTPKHLITATGQRVTLRCSPRSGDLSVYWYQQSLDQGLQFLIQYYNGEERAKGNILERFSAQQFPDLHSELNLSSLELGDSALYFCASSARQLMNTEAFFGQGTRLTVV.

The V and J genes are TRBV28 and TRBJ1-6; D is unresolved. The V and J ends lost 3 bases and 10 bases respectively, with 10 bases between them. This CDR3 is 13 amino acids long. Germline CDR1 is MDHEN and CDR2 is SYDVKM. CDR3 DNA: TGTGCCAGCAGTTTCAGCGGAGGGTCACCCCTCCACTTT. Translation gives CASSFSGGSPLHF.